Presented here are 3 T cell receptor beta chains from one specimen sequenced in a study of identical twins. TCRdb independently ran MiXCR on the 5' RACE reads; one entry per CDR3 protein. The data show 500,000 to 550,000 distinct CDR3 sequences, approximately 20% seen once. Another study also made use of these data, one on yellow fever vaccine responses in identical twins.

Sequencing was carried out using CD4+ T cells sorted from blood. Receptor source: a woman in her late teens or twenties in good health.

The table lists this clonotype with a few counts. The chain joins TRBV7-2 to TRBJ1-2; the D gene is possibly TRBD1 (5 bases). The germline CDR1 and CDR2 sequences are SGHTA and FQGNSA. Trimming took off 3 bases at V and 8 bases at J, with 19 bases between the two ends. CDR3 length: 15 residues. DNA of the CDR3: TGTGCCAGCAGCTTTTGGAGGGGCCAGCGGGAGGGCTACACCTTC. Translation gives CASSFWRGQREGYTF.

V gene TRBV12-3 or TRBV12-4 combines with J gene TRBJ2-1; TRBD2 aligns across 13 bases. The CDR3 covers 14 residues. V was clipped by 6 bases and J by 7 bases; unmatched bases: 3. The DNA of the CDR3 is TGTGCCAGCAGGGGACTAGCGGGATCAAATGAGCAGTTCTTC. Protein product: CASRGLAGSNEQFF.

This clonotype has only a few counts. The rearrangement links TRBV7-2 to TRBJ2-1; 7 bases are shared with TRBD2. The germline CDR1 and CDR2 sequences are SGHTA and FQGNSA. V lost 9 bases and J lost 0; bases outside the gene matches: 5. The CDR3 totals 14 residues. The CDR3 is CASLSGASYNEQFF. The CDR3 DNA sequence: TGTGCCAGTTTAAGCGGGGCCTCCTACAATGAGCAGTTCTTC.